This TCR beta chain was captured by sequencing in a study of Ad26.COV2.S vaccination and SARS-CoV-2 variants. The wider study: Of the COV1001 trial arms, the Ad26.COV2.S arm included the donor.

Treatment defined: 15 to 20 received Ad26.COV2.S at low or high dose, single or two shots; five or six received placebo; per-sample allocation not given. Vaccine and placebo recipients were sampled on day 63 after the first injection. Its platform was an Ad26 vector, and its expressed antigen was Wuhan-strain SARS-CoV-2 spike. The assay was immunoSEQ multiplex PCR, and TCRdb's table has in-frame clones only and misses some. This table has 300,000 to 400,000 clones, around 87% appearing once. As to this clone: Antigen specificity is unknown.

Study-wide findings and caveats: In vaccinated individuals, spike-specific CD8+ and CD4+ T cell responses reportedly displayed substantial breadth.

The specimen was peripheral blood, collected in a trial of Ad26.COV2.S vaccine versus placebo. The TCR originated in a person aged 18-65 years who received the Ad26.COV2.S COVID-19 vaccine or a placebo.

The CDR3 DNA is TGCGCCAGCAGTCAATTTGGCCAGATGACTAAATCCTATAGCAATCAGCCCCAGCATTTT. It translates to CASSQFGQMTKSYSNQPQHF. The V and J genes are TRBV23-1 and TRBJ1-5; D not certain. TRBV23-1 is placed among ORFs of uncertain function. This CDR3 is 20 amino acids long. Between the trimmed V and J ends, which lost 1 base and 0 bases, there was a span of 22 bases.